This is a list of T cell receptor beta chains from one sample in a study of T cell repertoires in cytomegalovirus infection. No antigen is known for these receptors. MiXCR was run by TCRdb on the reads, yielding one entry per CDR3 protein. The sample carries about 900,000 distinct CDR3 sequences, 25% to 40% recorded once. The specimen was cultured CD8+ T cells from PBMCs, collected from culture after CMV antigen stimulation. These receptors all come from a human donor in good health (CMV status not recorded). Some clones in this sample may be carry-over from other donors' samples. The CDR3 runs from the conserved cysteine through the conserved F or W. The D gene is left open where the match is weak. Only part of the rows carry a size: once, few, many, or a class if the clone is expanded.

cdr3_aa cdr3_nt d_call v_call clone_size j_call
CASSLDLAGGTSYNEQFF TGTGCCAGCAGCTTGGATCTAGCGGGGGGTACCTCCTACAATGAGCAGTTCTTC TRBD2 TRBV5-5 NA TRBJ2-1
CASTLVAGANTGELFF TGTGCCAGCACCCTAGTGGCGGGAGCGAACACCGGGGAGCTGTTTTTT TRBD2 TRBV12-3/TRBV12-4 few TRBJ2-2
CASSPWGTGGGIRNQPQHF TGTGCCAGCAGTCCCTGGGGGACAGGGGGCGGGATACGCAATCAGCCCCAGCATTTT TRBD1 TRBV28 few TRBJ1-5
CASSSASTSGGHYNEQFF TGTGCCAGCAGTTCCGCCTCGACTAGCGGGGGGCATTACAATGAGCAGTTCTTC TRBD2 TRBV28 few TRBJ2-1
CASSLFGPEVFF TGTGCCAGCAGTTTATTCGGACCCGAGGTTTTCTTT NA TRBV28 NA TRBJ1-1
CASSPLVSEETQYF TGTGCCAGCAGCCCCCTGGTGAGCGAGGAGACCCAGTACTTC NA TRBV9 NA TRBJ2-5
CATLWLPVPGTQYF TGTGCCACCTTATGGCTCCCGGTACCGGGGACCCAGTACTTC NA TRBV7-9 NA TRBJ2-5
CASSLGPYSNTEAFF TGTGCCAGCAGCTTAGGTCCTTATTCGAACACTGAAGCTTTCTTT NA TRBV7-2 many TRBJ1-1
CATAIGRVASPYEQYF TGTGCCACCGCGATCGGCCGAGTAGCGAGTCCCTACGAGCAGTACTTC NA TRBV19 NA TRBJ2-7
CASSQKEGLEAFF TGCGCCAGCAGCCAAAAGGAGGGGCTTGAAGCTTTCTTT NA TRBV4-3 NA TRBJ1-1
CASSLRTGVNTEAFF TGTGCCAGCAGCTTAAGAACAGGGGTAAACACTGAAGCTTTCTTT TRBD1 TRBV7-2 many TRBJ1-1
CASSVEQAQETQYF TGTGCCAGCAGCGTAGAACAGGCCCAAGAGACCCAGTACTTC NA TRBV9 NA TRBJ2-5